The next 13 T cell receptor beta chains were all read from a single sample in a study of cytotoxic CD8 clonotypes in ibrutinib-treated CLL. Sequencing used immunoSEQ multiplex PCR; TCRdb keeps in-frame clones, though not all of them. This sample carries roughly 300,000 clones, roughly four fifths of them seen once, and the ten largest clones take around 6%. Sequencing was performed on PBMCs, taken at disease progression, from a patient treated with ibrutinib. Receptor source: a human donor with chronic lymphocytic leukemia.

The chain carries TRBV2 and TRBJ2-3; D is unresolved. Trimming stripped 4 bases from V and 1 base from J, with 12 bases between. The CDR3 has 15 amino acids. The germline gives CDR1 SNHLY, CDR2 FYNNEI. The CDR3, as DNA: TGTGCCAGCAGTGGGGGTAAATGGGGCACAGATACGCAGTATTTT. Its protein is CASSGGKWGTDTQYF.

The chain uses TRBV9 and TRBJ2-2; perhaps D is TRBD1 or TRBD2 (5 bases each). Deletions cut 2 bases from V and 2 bases from J, with 10 bases between. From germline, CDR1 is SGDLS and CDR2 YYNGEE. The CDR3 spans 15 residues. The CDR3 sequence: CASSVSGRNTGELFF. The CDR3 bases are TGTGCCAGCAGCGTTTCGGGACGAAACACCGGGGAGCTGTTTTTT. Full variable domain (rest looked up from reference TRBV9 and TRBJ2-2): DSGVTQTPKHLITATGQRVTLRCSPRSGDLSVYWYQQSLDQGLQFLIQYYNGEERAKGNILERFSAQQFPDLHSELNLSSLELGDSALYFCASSVSGRNTGELFFGEGSRLTVL.

V usage is TRBV5-6 and J usage is TRBJ2-7; no reliable D call. Trimming took off 0 bases at V and 0 bases at J, with 13 bases between the two ends. CDR1 is SGHDT, CDR2 YYEEEE, per germline. The CDR3 extends over 16 amino acids. CDR3: CASSLAPWATSYEQYF. The CDR3 DNA reads TGTGCCAGCAGCTTGGCCCCATGGGCGACCTCCTACGAGCAGTACTTC.

This sequence joins TRBV4-1 and TRBJ2-7; no reliable D call. The germline V and J ends were trimmed by 0 bases and 5 bases, with 11 bases remaining between them. The CDR3 has 14 residues. The germline V gene encodes CDR1 MGHRA and CDR2 YSYEKL. CDR3: CASSQDPLNDEQYF. For the CDR3, the DNA is TGCGCCAGCAGCCAAGATCCCCTCAACGACGAGCAGTACTTC.

The rearrangement uses TRBV6-1 and TRBJ2-3; the match to TRBD2 covers 11 bases. After removal of 3 bases from V and 1 base from J, the junction contained 3 bases not matched to a gene. The CDR3 extends over 16 amino acids. Germline V lookup: CDR1 MNHNS, CDR2 SASEGT. In nucleotides, the CDR3 is TGTGCCAGCAGTGATGAGACTAGCGGGGGCACAGATACGCAGTATTTT. It is translated as CASSDETSGGTDTQYF.

The V gene is TRBV25-1, the J gene TRBJ2-7; D ambiguous. The germline V gene has CDR1 MGHDK and CDR2 SYGVNS. The CDR3 is made up of 13 amino acids. V gave up 3 bases and J gave up 0 bases, with 6 bases separating them. CDR3: CASSDAVSYEQYF. The CDR3 DNA reads as TGTGCCAGCAGTGATGCCGTCTCCTACGAGCAGTACTTC.

V and J are TRBV5-6 and TRBJ2-5, with D unresolved. The V and J ends lost 3 bases and 1 base respectively, with 10 bases between them. CDR3 size: 14 residues. The germline gives CDR1 SGHDT, CDR2 YYEEEE. CDR3 protein: CASSSGPSQETQYF. In DNA, the CDR3 is TGTGCCAGCAGCTCAGGACCGTCCCAAGAGACCCAGTACTTC.

The chain links TRBV10-3 to TRBJ2-2, with 12 bases aligning to TRBD2. J lost 5 bases, V lost 3 bases, and 10 bases had no gene match. The V gene's germline CDR1 is ENHRY and CDR2 SYGVKD. The CDR3 totals 18 residues. CDR3 in DNA: TGTGCCATCAGTGACCATCTAGCGGGAGGGCACGTGACCGGGGAGCTGTTTTTT. It yields the protein CAISDHLAGGHVTGELFF.

The chain employs TRBV28 and TRBJ2-1, with TRBD2 as a possible D gene (5 bases). Looked up from germline, CDR1 is MDHEN and CDR2 is SYDVKM. V gave up 5 bases and J gave up 2 bases, with 19 bases separating them. The CDR3 totals 17 residues. The CDR3 coding sequence is TGTGCCAGCAGTCCCCCTGGTAGCGCAGCCACCTACAATGAGCAGTTCTTC. Amino acids: CASSPPGSAATYNEQFF.

The CDR3 DNA reads as TGTGCCAGCACCAAAGGTGGGGGAGACTACGAGCAGTACTTC. Translating it yields CASTKGGGDYEQYF. The rearrangement links TRBV11-2 to TRBJ2-7; TRBD1 or TRBD2 may be the D gene (5 bases each). Germline CDR1 is SGHAT and CDR2 is FQNNGV. Trimming stripped 7 bases from V and 3 bases from J, with 16 bases between. This CDR3 is 14 amino acids long. The whole variable domain, remainder taken from reference TRBV11-2 and TRBJ2-7, is EAGVAQSPRYKIIEKRQSVAFWCNPISGHATLYWYQQILGQGPKLLIQFQNNGVVDDSQLPKDRFSAERLKGVDSTLKIQPAKLEDSAVYLCASTKGGGDYEQYFGPGTRLTVT.

The chain uses TRBV30 and TRBJ2-5, with 7 bases matching TRBD2. The V gene end was trimmed by 3 bases and the J gene end by 0 bases; junction bases not matched to a gene: 13. Germline V gives CDR1 GTSNPN, CDR2 SVGIG (reference sequence). The CDR3 sequence is 17 residues long. The CDR3 loop is CAWRGRSGALYQETQYF. CDR3 sequence (DNA): TGTGCCTGGAGGGGACGGAGCGGGGCCCTCTACCAAGAGACCCAGTACTTC.

V usage is TRBV29-1 and J usage is TRBJ2-1, with 14 nucleotides matching TRBD2. The CDR3 length is 13 residues. V shed 5 bases, J shed 7 bases, and the junction held 1 base outside the gene matches. Germline assignment: CDR1 SQVTM and CDR2 ANQGSEA. The CDR3 here is CSVRLAGGNEQFF. In nucleotides, the CDR3 is TGCAGCGTTCGACTAGCGGGAGGGAATGAGCAGTTCTTC.

The chain uses TRBV14 and TRBJ2-7; the match to TRBD2 covers 13 bases. Germline V lookup: CDR1 SGHDN, CDR2 FVKESK. The V gene end was trimmed by 4 bases and the J gene end by 6 bases; junction bases not matched to a gene: 12. This CDR3 region has 17 residues. CDR3 region: CASSLGLAGEARGEQYF. CDR3 in DNA: TGTGCCAGCAGCCTTGGACTAGCGGGAGAGGCCCGGGGCGAGCAGTACTTC.